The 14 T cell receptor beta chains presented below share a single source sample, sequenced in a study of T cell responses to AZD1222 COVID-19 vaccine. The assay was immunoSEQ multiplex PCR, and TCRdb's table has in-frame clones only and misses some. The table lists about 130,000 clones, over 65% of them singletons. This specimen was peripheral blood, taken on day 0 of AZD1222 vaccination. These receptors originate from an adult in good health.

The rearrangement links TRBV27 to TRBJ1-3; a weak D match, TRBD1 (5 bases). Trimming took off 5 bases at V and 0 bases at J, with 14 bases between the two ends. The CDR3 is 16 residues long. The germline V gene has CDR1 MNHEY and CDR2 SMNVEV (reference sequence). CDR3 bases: TGTGCCAGCAGTCGGCGACAGCCTAGCTCTGGAAACACCATATATTTT. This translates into CASSRRQPSSGNTIYF.

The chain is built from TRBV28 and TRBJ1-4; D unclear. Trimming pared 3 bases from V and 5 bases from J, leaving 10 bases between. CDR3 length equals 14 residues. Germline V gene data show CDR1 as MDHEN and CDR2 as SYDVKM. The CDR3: CASSLGSKNEKLFF. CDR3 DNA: TGTGCCAGCAGTTTGGGTTCGAAAAATGAAAAACTGTTTTTT.

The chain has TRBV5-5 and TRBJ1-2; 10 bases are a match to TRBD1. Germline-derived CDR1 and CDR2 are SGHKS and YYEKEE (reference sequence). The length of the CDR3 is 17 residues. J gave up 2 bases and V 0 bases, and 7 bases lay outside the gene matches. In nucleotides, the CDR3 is TGTGCCAGCAGCTTGGATGGGACAGGGGCTTCAAACTATGGCTACACCTTC. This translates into CASSLDGTGASNYGYTF.

For the CDR3, the DNA is TGTGCCAGTAGGCTGGACATGACTAATGAAAAACTGTTTTTT. It encodes CASRLDMTNEKLFF. The rearrangement links TRBV19 to TRBJ1-4, with a weak D call TRBD1 (5 bases). Trimming left V 6 bases short and J 2 bases short, with 10 bases between. This CDR3 contains 14 residues. CDR1 is LNHDA and CDR2 is SQIVND in the germline V gene (reference sequence).

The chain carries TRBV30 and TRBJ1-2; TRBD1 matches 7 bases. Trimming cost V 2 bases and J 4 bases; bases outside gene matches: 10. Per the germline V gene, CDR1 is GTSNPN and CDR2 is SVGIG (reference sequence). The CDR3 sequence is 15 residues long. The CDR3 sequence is CAWSPPGQRFYGYTF. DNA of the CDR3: TGTGCCTGGAGTCCACCGGGACAGAGATTCTATGGCTACACCTTC.

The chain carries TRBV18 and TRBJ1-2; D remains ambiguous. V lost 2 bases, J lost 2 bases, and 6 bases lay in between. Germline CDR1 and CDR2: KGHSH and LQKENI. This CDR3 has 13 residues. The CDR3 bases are TGTGCCAGCTCACCAGGGCCCAACTATGGCTACACCTTC. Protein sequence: CASSPGPNYGYTF.

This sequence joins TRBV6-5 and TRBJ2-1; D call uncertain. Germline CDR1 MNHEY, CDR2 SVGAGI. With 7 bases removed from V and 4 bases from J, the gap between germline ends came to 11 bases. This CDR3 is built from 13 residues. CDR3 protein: CASTPPSYNEQFF. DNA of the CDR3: TGTGCCAGCACGCCCCCATCTTACAATGAGCAGTTCTTC.

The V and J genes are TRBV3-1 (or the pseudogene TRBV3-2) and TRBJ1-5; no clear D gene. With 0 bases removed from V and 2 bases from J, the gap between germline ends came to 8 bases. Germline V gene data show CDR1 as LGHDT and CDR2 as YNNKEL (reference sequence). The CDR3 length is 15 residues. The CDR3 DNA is TGTGCCAGCAGCCAAGATTTCATGGGCAATCAGCCCCAGCATTTT. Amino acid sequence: CASSQDFMGNQPQHF.

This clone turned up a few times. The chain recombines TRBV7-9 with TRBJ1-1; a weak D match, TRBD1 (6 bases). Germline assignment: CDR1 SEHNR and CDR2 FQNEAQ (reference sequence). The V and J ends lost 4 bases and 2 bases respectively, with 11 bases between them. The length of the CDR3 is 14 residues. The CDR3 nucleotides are TGTGCCAGCAGCTCGACAGGAGCAAACACTGAAGCTTTCTTT. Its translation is CASSSTGANTEAFF.

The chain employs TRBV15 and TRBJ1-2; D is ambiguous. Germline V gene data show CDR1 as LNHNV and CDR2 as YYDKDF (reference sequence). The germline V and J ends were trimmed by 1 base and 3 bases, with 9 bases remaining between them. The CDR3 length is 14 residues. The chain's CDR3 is CATSRVGRDYGYTF. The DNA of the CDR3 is TGTGCCACCAGCAGAGTAGGGAGGGACTATGGCTACACCTTC.

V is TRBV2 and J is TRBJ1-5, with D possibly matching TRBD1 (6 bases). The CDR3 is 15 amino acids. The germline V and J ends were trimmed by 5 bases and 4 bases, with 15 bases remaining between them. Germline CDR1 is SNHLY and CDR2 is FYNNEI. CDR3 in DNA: TGTGCCAGCAGTATGAGCGGACAGCGTAATCAGCCCCAGCATTTT. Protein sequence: CASSMSGQRNQPQHF. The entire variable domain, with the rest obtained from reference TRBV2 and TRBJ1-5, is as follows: EPEVTQTPSHQVTQMGQEVILRCVPISNHLYFYWYRQILGQKVEFLVSFYNNEISEKSEIFDDQFSVERPDGSNFTLKIRSTKLEDSAMYFCASSMSGQRNQPQHFGDGTRLSIL.

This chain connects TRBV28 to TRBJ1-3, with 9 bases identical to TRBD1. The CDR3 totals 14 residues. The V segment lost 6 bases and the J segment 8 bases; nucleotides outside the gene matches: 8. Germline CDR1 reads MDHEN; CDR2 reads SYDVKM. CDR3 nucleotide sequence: TGTGCCAGCAGGGCGGACAGGGGCAGGGACACCATATATTTT. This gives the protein CASRADRGRDTIYF.

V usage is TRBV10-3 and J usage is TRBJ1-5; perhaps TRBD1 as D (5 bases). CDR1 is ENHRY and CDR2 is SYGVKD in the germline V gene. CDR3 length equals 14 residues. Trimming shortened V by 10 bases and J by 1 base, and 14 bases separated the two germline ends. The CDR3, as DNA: TGTGCCACCAGAGACAGTATCAGCAATCAGCCCCAGCATTTT. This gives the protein CATRDSISNQPQHF.

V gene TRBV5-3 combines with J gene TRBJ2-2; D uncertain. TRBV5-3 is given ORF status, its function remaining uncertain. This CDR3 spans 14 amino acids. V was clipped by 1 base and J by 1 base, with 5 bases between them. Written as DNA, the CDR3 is TGTGCCAGAAGCTTGTTGGGGAACACCGGGGAGCTGTTTTTT. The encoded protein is CARSLLGNTGELFF.